Each of the 9 T cell receptor beta chains below was sequenced from the same sample in a study of shared clonotypes between healthy human individuals. Profiling relied on immunoSEQ multiplex PCR, and the TCRdb table lists in-frame clones only, not all of them. The table shows about 460,000 clones, with roughly four fifths occurring only once. Sequenced input: PBMCs. These receptors were collected from a woman in her 40s in good health. Some clones in this sample may be carry-over from other donors' samples.

This clone appeared once. This chain links TRBV30 with TRBJ2-1, with D possibly matching TRBD2 (6 bases). There are 12 residues in the CDR3. CDR1 is GTSNPN and CDR2 is SVGIG in the germline V gene (reference sequence). Trimming removed 4 bases from V and 9 bases from J, with 13 bases in between. CDR3 nucleotides: TGTGCCTGGAAGGGACTTTGGGTTGAGCAGTTCTTC. Translation: CAWKGLWVEQFF.

About this clone itself: Other DNA sequences in the sample encode the same CDR3. V gene TRBV7-2 combines with J gene TRBJ2-7; D remains ambiguous. The CDR3 is 12 amino acids. Per germline, CDR1 SGHTA and CDR2 FQGNSA. Trimming took off 1 base at V and 4 bases at J, with 5 bases between the two ends. The CDR3 is CASSLGRYEQYF. CDR3 nucleotide sequence: TGTGCCAGCAGCTTAGGGCGATACGAGCAGTACTTC. Full variable domain (rest looked up from reference TRBV7-2 and TRBJ2-7): GAGVSQSPSNKVTEKGKDVELRCDPISGHTALYWYRQSLGQGLEFLIYFQGNSAPDKSGLPSDRFSAERTGGSVSTLTIQRTQQEDSAVYLCASSLGRYEQYFGPGTRLTVT.

This clone was seen a handful of times. The chain joins TRBV13 to TRBJ2-1; the D is unclear. Deletions cut 5 bases from V and 4 bases from J, with 18 bases between. This CDR3 is 16 amino acids long. Germline CDR1 PRHDT, CDR2 FYEKMQ (reference sequence). CDR3 in DNA: TGTGCCAGCAGCCTCGAGGTGGGGTCCGTGTACAATGAGCAGTTCTTC. Translating it yields CASSLEVGSVYNEQFF.

With respect to this clone: This likely came from a read error, as a far larger clone is one base away. V is TRBV29-1 and J is TRBJ2-1, with 7 bases fitting TRBD2. The CDR3 runs 16 residues. The V and J ends lost 0 bases and 9 bases, in that order; junction bases with no gene match: 14. Germline CDR1 SQVTM, CDR2 ANQGSEA. CDR3 region: CSVEDFVAGVNSEQFF. The CDR3 DNA reads as TGCAGCGTTGAAGATTTTGTGGCGGGAGTGAACAGTGAGCAGTTCTTC.

The chain recombines TRBV19 with TRBJ1-1; TRBD1 agrees at 8 bases. The CDR3 covers 14 residues. Germline trimming cut 6 bases from V and 6 bases from J; bases unmatched to any gene: 9. Per germline, CDR1 LNHDA and CDR2 SQIVND (reference sequence). Here the CDR3 reads CASRPFTGGPEAFF. The CDR3 DNA is TGTGCCAGTAGGCCTTTTACAGGGGGGCCTGAAGCTTTCTTT. Together with reference TRBV19 and TRBJ1-1, the CDR3 gives the full variable domain: DGGITQSPKYLFRKEGQNVTLSCEQNLNHDAMYWYRQDPGQGLRLIYYSQIVNDFQKGDIAEGYSVSREKKESFPLTVTSAQKNPTAFYLCASRPFTGGPEAFFGQGTRLTVV.

The chain has TRBV5-1 and TRBJ2-1; D uncertain. Trimming pared 0 bases from V and 6 bases from J, leaving 7 bases between. The CDR3 length is 13 residues. Germline V gives CDR1 SGHRS, CDR2 YFSETQ. CDR3 nucleotide sequence: TGCGCCAGCAGCTTGGCCCGCAGCAATGAGCAGTTCTTC. As protein: CASSLARSNEQFF.

This clone was seen more than once but under ten times. This rearrangement joins TRBV7-9 to TRBJ1-6; TRBD1 might be the D (5 bases). The CDR3 runs 14 residues. V was clipped by 4 bases and J by 6 bases, with 10 bases between them. Germline CDR1 and CDR2: SEHNR and FQNEAQ (reference sequence). The CDR3 here is CASSSQGGNSPLHF. In nucleotides, the CDR3 is TGTGCCAGCAGCTCTCAGGGTGGTAATTCACCCCTCCACTTT. Based on the CDR3 plus reference TRBV7-9 and TRBJ1-6, the full variable domain is DTGVSQNPRHKITKRGQNVTFRCDPISEHNRLYWYRQTLGQGPEFLTYFQNEAQLEKSRLLSDRFSAERPKGSFSTLEIQRTEQGDSAMYLCASSSQGGNSPLHFGNGTRLTVT.

This clone was picked up one time. CDR3 residues: CASSFPRGFSTDTQYF. The DNA of the CDR3 is TGTGCCAGCAGTTTCCCGAGGGGCTTTAGCACAGATACGCAGTATTTT. The chain links TRBV28 to TRBJ2-3; D tentatively fits TRBD1 or TRBD2 (5 bases each). Germline assignment: CDR1 MDHEN and CDR2 SYDVKM. The CDR3 loop spans 16 amino acids. V gave up 3 bases and J gave up 0 bases, with 13 bases separating them.

The chain recombines TRBV30 with TRBJ1-5; possibly TRBD1 for D (6 bases). The V end was cut by 3 bases, the J end by 6 bases, with 15 bases between. The germline CDR1 and CDR2 sequences are GTSNPN and SVGIG (reference sequence). This CDR3 is 14 amino acids long. The CDR3: CAWRGGGGGQPQHF. The CDR3 DNA is TGTGCCTGGAGAGGAGGGGGGGGAGGTCAGCCCCAGCATTTT.